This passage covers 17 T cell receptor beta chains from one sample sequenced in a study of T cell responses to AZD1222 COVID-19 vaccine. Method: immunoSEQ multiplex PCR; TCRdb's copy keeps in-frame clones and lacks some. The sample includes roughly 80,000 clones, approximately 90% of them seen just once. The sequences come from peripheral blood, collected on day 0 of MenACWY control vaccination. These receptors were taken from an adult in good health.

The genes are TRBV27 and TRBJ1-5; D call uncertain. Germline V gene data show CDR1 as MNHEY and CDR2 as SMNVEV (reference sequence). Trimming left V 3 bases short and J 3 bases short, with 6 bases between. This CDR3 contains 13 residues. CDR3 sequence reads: CASSLSVNQPQHF. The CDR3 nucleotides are TGTGCCAGCAGTTTGTCAGTCAATCAGCCCCAGCATTTT.

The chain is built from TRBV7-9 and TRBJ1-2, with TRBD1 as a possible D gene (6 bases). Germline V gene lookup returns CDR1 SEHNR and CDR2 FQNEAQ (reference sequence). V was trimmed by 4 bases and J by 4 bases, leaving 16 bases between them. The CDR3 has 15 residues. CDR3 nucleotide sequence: TGTGCCAGCAGCTCAGCCGGGGGCTTTGGCTATGGCTACACCTTC. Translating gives CASSSAGGFGYGYTF.

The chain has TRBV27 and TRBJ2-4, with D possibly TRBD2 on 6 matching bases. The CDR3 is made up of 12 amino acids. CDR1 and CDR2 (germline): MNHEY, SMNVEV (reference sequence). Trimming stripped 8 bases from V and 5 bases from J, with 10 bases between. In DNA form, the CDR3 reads TGTGCCAGCGGGACTTCACAAAACATTCAGTACTTC. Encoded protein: CASGTSQNIQYF.

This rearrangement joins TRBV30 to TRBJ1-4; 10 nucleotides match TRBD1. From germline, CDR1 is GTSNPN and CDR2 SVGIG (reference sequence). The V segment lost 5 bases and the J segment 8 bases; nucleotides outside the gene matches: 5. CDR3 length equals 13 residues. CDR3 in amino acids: CAWGTGAGEKLFF. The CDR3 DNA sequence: TGTGCCTGGGGGACAGGGGCGGGCGAAAAACTGTTTTTT.

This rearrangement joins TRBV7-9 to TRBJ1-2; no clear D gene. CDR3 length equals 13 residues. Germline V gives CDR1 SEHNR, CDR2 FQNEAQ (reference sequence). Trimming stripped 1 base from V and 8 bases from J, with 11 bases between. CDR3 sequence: CASSLERAGGYTF. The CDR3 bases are TGTGCCAGCAGCTTAGAAAGGGCCGGCGGCTACACCTTC.

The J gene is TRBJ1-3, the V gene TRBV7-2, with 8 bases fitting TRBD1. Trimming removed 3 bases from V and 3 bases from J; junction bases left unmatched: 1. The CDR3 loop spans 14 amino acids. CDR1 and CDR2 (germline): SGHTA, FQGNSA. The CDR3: CASSFDRGGNTIYF. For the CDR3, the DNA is TGTGCCAGCAGCTTCGACAGGGGTGGAAACACCATATATTTT.

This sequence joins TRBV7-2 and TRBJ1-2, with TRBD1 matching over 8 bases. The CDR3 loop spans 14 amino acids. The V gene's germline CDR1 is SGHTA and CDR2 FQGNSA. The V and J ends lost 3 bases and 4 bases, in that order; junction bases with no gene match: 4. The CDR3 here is CASSFPDRGYGYTF. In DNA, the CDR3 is TGTGCCAGCAGCTTCCCCGACAGGGGCTATGGCTACACCTTC.

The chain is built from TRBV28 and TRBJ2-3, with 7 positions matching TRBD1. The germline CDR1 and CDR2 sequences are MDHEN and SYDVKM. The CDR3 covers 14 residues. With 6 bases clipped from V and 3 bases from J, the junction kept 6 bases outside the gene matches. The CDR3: CASRIPTGTDTQYF. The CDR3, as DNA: TGTGCCAGCAGGATCCCGACAGGGACAGATACGCAGTATTTT.

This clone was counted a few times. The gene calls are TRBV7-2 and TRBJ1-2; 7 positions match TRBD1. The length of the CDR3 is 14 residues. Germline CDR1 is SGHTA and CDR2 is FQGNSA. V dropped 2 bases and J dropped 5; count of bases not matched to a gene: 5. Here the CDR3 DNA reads TGTGCCAGCAGCTTATGGTCAGGGGGATATGGCTACACCTTC. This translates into CASSLWSGGYGYTF.

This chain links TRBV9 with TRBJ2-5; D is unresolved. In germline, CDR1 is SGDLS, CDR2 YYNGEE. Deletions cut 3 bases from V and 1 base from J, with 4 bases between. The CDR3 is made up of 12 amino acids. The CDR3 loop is CASSASQETQYF. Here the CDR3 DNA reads TGTGCCAGCAGCGCGTCCCAAGAGACCCAGTACTTC. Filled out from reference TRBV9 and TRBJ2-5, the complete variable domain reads DSGVTQTPKHLITATGQRVTLRCSPRSGDLSVYWYQQSLDQGLQFLIQYYNGEERAKGNILERFSAQQFPDLHSELNLSSLELGDSALYFCASSASQETQYFGPGTRLLVL.

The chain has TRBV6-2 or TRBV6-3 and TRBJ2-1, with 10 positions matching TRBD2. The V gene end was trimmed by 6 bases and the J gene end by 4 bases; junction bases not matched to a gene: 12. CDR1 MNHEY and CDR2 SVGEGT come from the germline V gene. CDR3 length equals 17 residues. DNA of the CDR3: TGTGCCAGCAGCCGAAAAAACCTAGCGGGAGCTTACAATGAGCAGTTCTTC. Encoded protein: CASSRKNLAGAYNEQFF.

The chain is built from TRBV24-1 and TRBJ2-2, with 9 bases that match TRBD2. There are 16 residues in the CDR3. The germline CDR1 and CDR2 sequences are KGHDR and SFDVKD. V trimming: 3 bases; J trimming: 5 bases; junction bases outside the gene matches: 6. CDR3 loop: CATSDPLAGVTGELFF. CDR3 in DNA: TGTGCCACCAGTGATCCGTTAGCGGGAGTTACCGGGGAGCTGTTTTTT.

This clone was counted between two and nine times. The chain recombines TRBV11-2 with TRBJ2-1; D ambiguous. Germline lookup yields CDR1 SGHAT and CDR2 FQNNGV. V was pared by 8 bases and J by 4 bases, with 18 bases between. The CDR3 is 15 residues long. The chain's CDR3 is CASLRVATIYNEQFF. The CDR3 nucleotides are TGTGCCAGCCTCCGGGTGGCTACTATATACAATGAGCAGTTCTTC.

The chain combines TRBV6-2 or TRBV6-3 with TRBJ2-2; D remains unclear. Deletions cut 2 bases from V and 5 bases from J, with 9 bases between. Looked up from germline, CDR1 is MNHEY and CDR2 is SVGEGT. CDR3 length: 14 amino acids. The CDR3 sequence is CASSYIALTGELFF. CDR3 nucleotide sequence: TGTGCCAGCAGTTACATCGCCCTGACCGGGGAGCTGTTTTTT.

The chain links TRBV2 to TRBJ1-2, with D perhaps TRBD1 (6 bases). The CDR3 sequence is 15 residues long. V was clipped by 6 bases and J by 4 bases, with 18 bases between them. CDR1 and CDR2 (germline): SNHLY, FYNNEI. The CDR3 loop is CASRARTDVSYGYTF. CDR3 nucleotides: TGTGCCAGCAGGGCCAGGACAGACGTTTCCTATGGCTACACCTTC.

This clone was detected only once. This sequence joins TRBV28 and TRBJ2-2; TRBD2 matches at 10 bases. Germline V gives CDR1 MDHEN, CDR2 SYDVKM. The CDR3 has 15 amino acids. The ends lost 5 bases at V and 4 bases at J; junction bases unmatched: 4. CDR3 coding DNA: TGTGCCAGCAGTGACAGCGGGAGGGCCACCGGGGAGCTGTTTTTT. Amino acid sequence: CASSDSGRATGELFF.

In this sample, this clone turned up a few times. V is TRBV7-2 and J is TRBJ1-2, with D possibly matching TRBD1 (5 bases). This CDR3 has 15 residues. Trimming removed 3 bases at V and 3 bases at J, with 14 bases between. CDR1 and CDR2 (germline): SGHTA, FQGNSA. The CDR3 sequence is CASSFVVGRDYGYTF. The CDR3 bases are TGTGCCAGCAGCTTCGTTGTTGGCAGGGACTATGGCTACACCTTC.